The rows below give T cell receptor beta chains drawn from one sample of a study of CD8+ T cells in alopecia areata. The assay was immunoSEQ multiplex PCR, and TCRdb's table has in-frame clones only and misses some. The table has 100,000 to 130,000 clones, around 59% seen once; the top ten hold 20% to 25%. The source material was CD8+ T cells sorted from blood. These receptors all stem from a human donor in good health. Both conserved end residues are part of each CDR3. Fields, in order: clone size, D gene, CDR3 length, J gene, V gene, CDR3 DNA, CDR3 protein. The D gene is left open where the match is weak. Size is stated for part of the rows, as once, few or many counts, or as a class when the clone is expanded.

clone size: -; D gene: -; CDR3 length: 17; J gene: TRBJ2-3; V gene: TRBV29-1; CDR3 DNA: TGCAGCGTTGAAGATATGAGGGGGGGGTCCCCCACAGATACGCAGTATTTT; CDR3 protein: CSVEDMRGGSPTDTQYF
clone size: -; D gene: TRBD2; CDR3 length: 19; J gene: TRBJ2-3; V gene: TRBV5-1; CDR3 DNA: TGCGCCAGCAGCCTGGAACGGGGGGACCTTTCCTACTACACAGATACGCAGTATTTT; CDR3 protein: CASSLERGDLSYYTDTQYF
clone size: -; D gene: TRBD1; CDR3 length: 13; J gene: TRBJ2-7; V gene: TRBV13; CDR3 DNA: TGTGCCAGCAGCCTGGACAGGGGGAACGAGCAGTACTTC; CDR3 protein: CASSLDRGNEQYF
clone size: -; D gene: -; CDR3 length: 11; J gene: TRBJ2-1; V gene: TRBV5-6; CDR3 DNA: TGTGCCAGCAGCTTGGGGCATGAGCAGTTCTTC; CDR3 protein: CASSLGHEQFF
clone size: -; D gene: TRBD1; CDR3 length: 13; J gene: TRBJ2-1; V gene: TRBV23-1; CDR3 DNA: TGCGCCACCAACCAGGACAGGGGCGATGAGCAGTTCTTC; CDR3 protein: CATNQDRGDEQFF
clone size: -; D gene: -; CDR3 length: 12; J gene: TRBJ1-4; V gene: TRBV29-1; CDR3 DNA: TGCAGCGTCCGCTTTGAGGGTGAAAAACTGTTTTTT; CDR3 protein: CSVRFEGEKLFF
clone size: few; D gene: -; CDR3 length: 14; J gene: TRBJ2-5; V gene: TRBV5-1; CDR3 DNA: TGCGCCAGCAGCTTGGTGACGGCTGGAGAGACCCAGTACTTC; CDR3 protein: CASSLVTAGETQYF
clone size: -; D gene: -; CDR3 length: 16; J gene: TRBJ2-5; V gene: TRBV2; CDR3 DNA: TGTGCCAGCAGTGCCTCGGCTAGCGTAAGGAGAGAGACCCAGTACTTC; CDR3 protein: CASSASASVRRETQYF
clone size: few; D gene: TRBD1; CDR3 length: 15; J gene: TRBJ1-6; V gene: TRBV5-6; CDR3 DNA: TGTGCCAGCAGCCCAGGGGGTCAGTCAGATTCACCCCTCCACTTT; CDR3 protein: CASSPGGQSDSPLHF
clone size: -; D gene: TRBD2; CDR3 length: 16; J gene: TRBJ2-5; V gene: TRBV7-7; CDR3 DNA: TGCGCTAGCAGCTTGTCGGGGACTAGCGGCGGAGAGACCCAGTACTTC; CDR3 protein: CASSLSGTSGGETQYF
clone size: -; D gene: -; CDR3 length: 10; J gene: TRBJ1-2; V gene: TRBV2; CDR3 DNA: TGTGCCAGCAAGGGAGCCGGCTACACCTTC; CDR3 protein: CASKGAGYTF
clone size: -; D gene: -; CDR3 length: 11; J gene: TRBJ2-2; V gene: TRBV20-1; CDR3 DNA: TGCAGTGCTAGTGACACCGGGGAGCTGTTTTTT; CDR3 protein: CSASDTGELFF
clone size: few; D gene: -; CDR3 length: 14; J gene: TRBJ1-1; V gene: TRBV5-1; CDR3 DNA: TGCGCCAGCAGCTCGGTGGACGGAGGGACTGAAGCTTTCTTT; CDR3 protein: CASSSVDGGTEAFF
clone size: few; D gene: TRBD1; CDR3 length: 13; J gene: TRBJ2-7; V gene: TRBV7-9; CDR3 DNA: TGTGCCAGCAGCTTAGTGACAGGGAACGAGCAGTACTTC; CDR3 protein: CASSLVTGNEQYF
clone size: -; D gene: -; CDR3 length: 16; J gene: TRBJ1-2; V gene: TRBV9; CDR3 DNA: TGTGCCAGCAGCGTAGGAGGGAGGGTACAACATGGGGGCTACACCTTC; CDR3 protein: CASSVGGRVQHGGYTF
clone size: -; D gene: TRBD1; CDR3 length: 16; J gene: TRBJ1-6; V gene: TRBV9; CDR3 DNA: TGTGCCAGCAGCCCTGAGTGGCAGGGGGCACATTCACCCCTCCACTTT; CDR3 protein: CASSPEWQGAHSPLHF
clone size: -; D gene: -; CDR3 length: 13; J gene: TRBJ2-1; V gene: TRBV5-1; CDR3 DNA: TGCGCCAGCAGCTTAGGGGGGTACGATGAGCAGTTCTTC; CDR3 protein: CASSLGGYDEQFF
clone size: -; D gene: -; CDR3 length: 14; J gene: TRBJ1-1; V gene: TRBV10-3; CDR3 DNA: TGTGCCATCAGTGGCGGGGGCCCGAACACTGAAGCTTTCTTT; CDR3 protein: CAISGGGPNTEAFF
clone size: -; D gene: TRBD2; CDR3 length: 15; J gene: TRBJ2-3; V gene: TRBV29-1; CDR3 DNA: TGCAGCGCTCTAGGTGCGGGGGGGTGGAAAGATACGCAGTATTTT; CDR3 protein: CSALGAGGWKDTQYF
clone size: -; D gene: -; CDR3 length: 14; J gene: TRBJ2-1; V gene: TRBV4-1; CDR3 DNA: TGCGCCAGCAACCGTCGGAAGGGGGGCAATGAGCAGTTCTTC; CDR3 protein: CASNRRKGGNEQFF
clone size: -; D gene: TRBD1; CDR3 length: 16; J gene: TRBJ2-2; V gene: TRBV13; CDR3 DNA: TGTGCCAGCAGCTGGGCGGACAGGCTAAACACCGGGGAGCTGTTTTTT; CDR3 protein: CASSWADRLNTGELFF
clone size: few; D gene: -; CDR3 length: 12; J gene: TRBJ1-6; V gene: TRBV5-8; CDR3 DNA: TGTGCCAGCAGCTTGGGTGGTTCACCCCTCCACTTT; CDR3 protein: CASSLGGSPLHF
clone size: -; D gene: -; CDR3 length: 15; J gene: TRBJ1-6; V gene: TRBV13; CDR3 DNA: TGTGCCAGCAGCTTAAGAGTGGGTAGAAATTCACCCCTCCACTTT; CDR3 protein: CASSLRVGRNSPLHF
clone size: few; D gene: TRBD2; CDR3 length: 17; J gene: TRBJ2-1; V gene: TRBV15; CDR3 DNA: TGTGCCACCAGCAGAGATAACGCGGGGGGGCGTTACAATGAGCAGTTCTTC; CDR3 protein: CATSRDNAGGRYNEQFF
clone size: -; D gene: TRBD1; CDR3 length: 14; J gene: TRBJ2-7; V gene: TRBV7-2; CDR3 DNA: TGTGCCAGCAGCTTTCAGGGGGCAAGGTACGAGCAGTACTTC; CDR3 protein: CASSFQGARYEQYF
clone size: many; D gene: TRBD2; CDR3 length: 15; J gene: TRBJ2-3; V gene: TRBV6-4; CDR3 DNA: TGTGCCAGCAGTGGGCTAGCGGGGCCCACAGATACGCAGTATTTT; CDR3 protein: CASSGLAGPTDTQYF
clone size: -; D gene: -; CDR3 length: 11; J gene: TRBJ2-4; V gene: TRBV11-2; CDR3 DNA: TGTGCCAGCAGCTTAGATCTTAGTAAGAGTTTC; CDR3 protein: CASSLDLSKSF
clone size: -; D gene: -; CDR3 length: 16; J gene: TRBJ2-6; V gene: TRBV4-2; CDR3 DNA: TGTGCCAGCAGCCAAGATCAGGGCTCTGGGGCCAACGTCCTGACTTTC; CDR3 protein: CASSQDQGSGANVLTF
clone size: few; D gene: -; CDR3 length: 15; J gene: TRBJ2-5; V gene: TRBV10-3; CDR3 DNA: TGTGCCATCAGCGATCCCCCGCAATTACAAGAGACCCAGTACTTC; CDR3 protein: CAISDPPQLQETQYF
clone size: few; D gene: -; CDR3 length: 14; J gene: TRBJ1-4; V gene: TRBV7-9; CDR3 DNA: TGTGCCAGCAGTGGAGGGCGTGGATTTGAAAAACTGTTTTTT; CDR3 protein: CASSGGRGFEKLFF
clone size: few; D gene: -; CDR3 length: 15; J gene: TRBJ2-2; V gene: TRBV6-4; CDR3 DNA: TGTGCCAGCAGTGAAGAGGTCGGACTGCCCGGGGAGCTGTTTTTT; CDR3 protein: CASSEEVGLPGELFF
clone size: -; D gene: -; CDR3 length: 14; J gene: TRBJ2-7; V gene: TRBV2; CDR3 DNA: TGTGCCAGCAGTGTGGGGACATATAGCAACGAGCAGTACTTC; CDR3 protein: CASSVGTYSNEQYF
clone size: -; D gene: TRBD1; CDR3 length: 15; J gene: TRBJ2-7; V gene: TRBV4-2; CDR3 DNA: TGTGCCAGCAGCCAAGAACCTGACAGGGGACACGAGCAGTACTTC; CDR3 protein: CASSQEPDRGHEQYF
clone size: few; D gene: -; CDR3 length: 15; J gene: TRBJ1-1; V gene: TRBV11-2; CDR3 DNA: TGTGCCAGCAGCCCAGTCGAAGGCATGAACACTGAAGCTTTCTTT; CDR3 protein: CASSPVEGMNTEAFF
clone size: few; D gene: TRBD2; CDR3 length: 18; J gene: TRBJ2-4; V gene: TRBV4-1; CDR3 DNA: TGCGCCAGCAGCCGTAGACTAGCGGGGGGGCCGGCCAAAAACATTCAGTACTTC; CDR3 protein: CASSRRLAGGPAKNIQYF
clone size: few; D gene: -; CDR3 length: 16; J gene: TRBJ2-4; V gene: TRBV5-6; CDR3 DNA: TGTGCCAGCAGCTTCCGGGACATTAACTTTAAAAACATTCAGTACTTC; CDR3 protein: CASSFRDINFKNIQYF
clone size: -; D gene: -; CDR3 length: 12; J gene: TRBJ2-7; V gene: TRBV27; CDR3 DNA: TGTGCCAGCAGTATGGACTCCTACGAGCAGTACTTC; CDR3 protein: CASSMDSYEQYF
clone size: once; D gene: TRBD2; CDR3 length: 16; J gene: TRBJ2-1; V gene: TRBV9; CDR3 DNA: TGTGCCAGCAGCGTAGCCGGCGGGGGGGCCTACAATGAGCAGTTCTTC; CDR3 protein: CASSVAGGGAYNEQFF
clone size: few; D gene: -; CDR3 length: 14; J gene: TRBJ1-1; V gene: TRBV5-6; CDR3 DNA: TGTGCCAGCAGCTTGGGAGGTAGAGACACTGAAGCTTTCTTT; CDR3 protein: CASSLGGRDTEAFF
clone size: few; D gene: -; CDR3 length: 15; J gene: TRBJ1-1; V gene: TRBV6-5; CDR3 DNA: TGTGCCAGCAGCAGAGACCCGGCGGGGTACACTGAAGCTTTCTTT; CDR3 protein: CASSRDPAGYTEAFF